Listed below are T cell receptor beta chains from one sample, sequenced in a study of shared clonotypes between healthy human individuals. Generated by immunoSEQ multiplex PCR, the TCRdb table keeps only in-frame clones and is missing some. The sample includes approximately 2,200,000 clones, 85% to 95% of them seen just once. The material sequenced was naive CD8+ T cells from PBMCs. The source of these receptors is a man aged 18 to 35 in good health. Some clones in this sample may be carry-over from other donors' samples. CDR3s include the opening cysteine and the closing phenylalanine or tryptophan. Fields, in order: clone size, D gene, J gene, V gene, CDR3 length, CDR3 protein, CDR3 DNA. A D gene is named only where the DNA matches it firmly. Rows give clone size only sometimes, using once, few, many, or a class for an expanded clone.

clone_size: .
d_call: .
j_call: TRBJ2-1
v_call: TRBV6-5
cdr3_length: 12
cdr3_aa: CATYVSGNEQFF
cdr3_nt: TGTGCCACCTATGTATCGGGCAATGAGCAGTTCTTC

clone_size: .
d_call: .
j_call: TRBJ2-7
v_call: TRBV5-5
cdr3_length: 14
cdr3_aa: CASSLEPPSYEQYF
cdr3_nt: TGTGCCAGCAGCTTGGAGCCCCCCTCCTACGAGCAGTACTTC

clone_size: .
d_call: .
j_call: TRBJ1-5
v_call: TRBV7-8
cdr3_length: 14
cdr3_aa: CASSPLVAYQPQHF
cdr3_nt: TGTGCCAGCAGCCCCCTCGTGGCGTATCAGCCCCAGCATTTT

clone_size: .
d_call: TRBD2
j_call: TRBJ2-7
v_call: TRBV29-1
cdr3_length: 16
cdr3_aa: CSVEVTSSGSVYEQYF
cdr3_nt: TGCAGCGTTGAGGTGACGTCTAGCGGGAGTGTCTACGAGCAGTACTTC

clone_size: .
d_call: .
j_call: TRBJ1-1
v_call: TRBV25-1
cdr3_length: 14
cdr3_aa: CASSRGGQNTEAFF
cdr3_nt: TGTGCCAGCAGCCGGGGCGGGCAGAACACTGAAGCTTTCTTT

clone_size: .
d_call: .
j_call: TRBJ1-5
v_call: TRBV21-1
cdr3_length: 17
cdr3_aa: CASSKDYRGKSNQPQHF
cdr3_nt: TGTGCCAGCAGCAAAGATTATAGGGGGAAGTCAAATCAGCCCCAGCATTTT

clone_size: .
d_call: TRBD1
j_call: TRBJ1-2
v_call: TRBV27
cdr3_length: 16
cdr3_aa: CASGGQGRDSNYGYTF
cdr3_nt: TGTGCCAGCGGGGGACAGGGTCGGGATAGCAACTATGGCTACACCTTC

clone_size: .
d_call: .
j_call: TRBJ1-1
v_call: TRBV27
cdr3_length: 15
cdr3_aa: CASSLAPGTPLEAFF
cdr3_nt: TGTGCCAGCAGTTTAGCTCCCGGGACACCTCTTGAAGCTTTCTTT

clone_size: once
d_call: .
j_call: TRBJ1-6
v_call: TRBV27
cdr3_length: 14
cdr3_aa: CASSLGVNNSPLHF
cdr3_nt: TGTGCCAGCAGTTTAGGTGTGAATAATTCACCCCTCCACTTT

clone_size: .
d_call: .
j_call: TRBJ2-1
v_call: TRBV10-3
cdr3_length: 16
cdr3_aa: CAISEPHVDEYNEQFF
cdr3_nt: TGTGCCATCAGTGAGCCCCATGTCGACGAATACAATGAGCAGTTCTTC

clone_size: .
d_call: TRBD2
j_call: TRBJ2-1
v_call: TRBV5-1
cdr3_length: 15
cdr3_aa: CASSLSSGRAHEQFF
cdr3_nt: TGCGCCAGCAGCTTATCTAGCGGGAGGGCCCATGAGCAGTTCTTC

clone_size: .
d_call: TRBD1
j_call: TRBJ2-2
v_call: TRBV27
cdr3_length: 16
cdr3_aa: CASSFGTGLNTGELFF
cdr3_nt: TGTGCCAGCAGTTTTGGGACAGGGTTGAACACCGGGGAGCTGTTTTTT

clone_size: .
d_call: .
j_call: TRBJ2-7
v_call: TRBV7-9
cdr3_length: 16
cdr3_aa: CASSGRQATTVYEQYF
cdr3_nt: TGTGCCAGCAGCGGCAGACAGGCAACAACAGTCTACGAGCAGTACTTC

clone_size: once
d_call: TRBD1
j_call: TRBJ1-2
v_call: TRBV9
cdr3_length: 16
cdr3_aa: CASSVERDRGRIGYTF
cdr3_nt: TGTGCCAGCAGCGTGGAACGGGACAGGGGGCGGATTGGCTACACCTTC

clone_size: .
d_call: .
j_call: TRBJ1-5
v_call: TRBV19
cdr3_length: 15
cdr3_aa: CASSQYDSSNQPQHF
cdr3_nt: TGTGCCAGTAGTCAATACGACAGCTCCAATCAGCCCCAGCATTTT

clone_size: .
d_call: .
j_call: TRBJ1-2
v_call: TRBV28
cdr3_length: 13
cdr3_aa: CASSLDTLYGYTF
cdr3_nt: TGTGCCAGCAGTTTAGACACCCTCTATGGCTACACCTTC

clone_size: .
d_call: .
j_call: TRBJ2-1
v_call: TRBV2
cdr3_length: 16
cdr3_aa: CASRSREGISYNEQFF
cdr3_nt: TGTGCCAGCAGGAGCCGTGAGGGCATATCCTACAATGAGCAGTTCTTC

clone_size: .
d_call: TRBD2
j_call: TRBJ2-1
v_call: TRBV5-1
cdr3_length: 15
cdr3_aa: CASSLGSGAYNEQFF
cdr3_nt: TGCGCCAGCAGCTTGGGTAGCGGGGCCTACAATGAGCAGTTCTTC

clone_size: .
d_call: .
j_call: TRBJ2-7
v_call: TRBV11-2
cdr3_length: 14
cdr3_aa: CASSLGWGAGEQYF
cdr3_nt: TGTGCCAGCAGCTTAGGGTGGGGGGCTGGCGAGCAGTACTTC

clone_size: .
d_call: TRBD2
j_call: TRBJ2-7
v_call: TRBV6-1
cdr3_length: 15
cdr3_aa: CAAGQREGLGYEQYF
cdr3_nt: TGTGCCGCCGGACAGCGGGAGGGCCTCGGTTACGAGCAGTACTTC

clone_size: .
d_call: .
j_call: TRBJ2-7
v_call: TRBV15
cdr3_length: 15
cdr3_aa: CATSAGRRGSYEQYF
cdr3_nt: TGTGCCACCAGTGCAGGGAGGCGGGGCTCCTACGAGCAGTACTTC

clone_size: .
d_call: TRBD2
j_call: TRBJ2-1
v_call: TRBV2
cdr3_length: 14
cdr3_aa: CASGLAGEINEQFF
cdr3_nt: TGTGCCAGCGGACTAGCGGGAGAAATCAATGAGCAGTTCTTC

clone_size: .
d_call: .
j_call: TRBJ2-2
v_call: TRBV19
cdr3_length: 13
cdr3_aa: CASTTGPSGELFF
cdr3_nt: TGTGCCAGTACTACAGGACCCTCCGGGGAGCTGTTTTTT

clone_size: .
d_call: .
j_call: TRBJ2-5
v_call: TRBV7-8
cdr3_length: 15
cdr3_aa: CASSLAPGRQETQYF
cdr3_nt: TGTGCCAGCAGCTTAGCTCCGGGACGGCAAGAGACCCAGTACTTC

clone_size: .
d_call: .
j_call: TRBJ1-2
v_call: TRBV13
cdr3_length: 16
cdr3_aa: CASSLFGEGHLNGYTF
cdr3_nt: TGTGCCAGCAGCTTATTCGGGGAAGGACACCTTAATGGCTACACCTTC

clone_size: .
d_call: .
j_call: TRBJ1-5
v_call: TRBV4-1
cdr3_length: 15
cdr3_aa: CASSLGAGGDQPQHF
cdr3_nt: TGCGCCAGCAGCCTCGGGGCCGGGGGCGATCAGCCCCAGCATTTT

clone_size: .
d_call: TRBD2
j_call: TRBJ2-5
v_call: TRBV28
cdr3_length: 18
cdr3_aa: CASRVPSGSKPFKETQYF
cdr3_nt: TGTGCCAGCAGGGTGCCTAGCGGGAGTAAGCCATTTAAAGAGACCCAGTACTTC

clone_size: .
d_call: .
j_call: TRBJ1-5
v_call: TRBV28
cdr3_length: 16
cdr3_aa: CASSLLRDRRNQPQHF
cdr3_nt: TGTGCCAGCAGTTTATTACGTGACAGAAGAAATCAGCCCCAGCATTTT

clone_size: .
d_call: .
j_call: TRBJ2-7
v_call: TRBV29-1
cdr3_length: 15
cdr3_aa: CSVGSEGGTLYEQYF
cdr3_nt: TGCAGCGTTGGATCCGAGGGGGGGACGCTTTACGAGCAGTACTTC

clone_size: .
d_call: .
j_call: TRBJ2-1
v_call: TRBV7-9
cdr3_length: 11
cdr3_aa: CASQLAGEQFF
cdr3_nt: TGTGCCAGTCAGCTAGCTGGTGAGCAGTTCTTC

clone_size: .
d_call: TRBD2
j_call: TRBJ2-7
v_call: TRBV4-1
cdr3_length: 16
cdr3_aa: CASSQVPDSGAYEQYF
cdr3_nt: TGCGCCAGCAGCCAAGTTCCGGATAGCGGGGCCTACGAGCAGTACTTC

clone_size: .
d_call: .
j_call: TRBJ1-2
v_call: TRBV7-6
cdr3_length: 13
cdr3_aa: CASSLGESYGYTF
cdr3_nt: TGTGCCAGCAGCTTAGGCGAATCCTATGGCTACACCTTC

clone_size: .
d_call: TRBD2
j_call: TRBJ2-2
v_call: TRBV9
cdr3_length: 18
cdr3_aa: CASSVGGSGRGNTGELFF
cdr3_nt: TGTGCCAGCAGCGTAGGGGGTAGCGGGAGGGGTAACACCGGGGAGCTGTTTTTT

clone_size: .
d_call: TRBD2
j_call: TRBJ2-1
v_call: TRBV27
cdr3_length: 15
cdr3_aa: CASSLRLAGRNEQFF
cdr3_nt: TGTGCCAGCAGTTTACGGCTAGCGGGAAGGAATGAGCAGTTCTTC

clone_size: .
d_call: .
j_call: TRBJ1-5
v_call: TRBV27
cdr3_length: 13
cdr3_aa: CASSSSRAQPQHF
cdr3_nt: TGTGCCAGCAGTTCCAGCAGGGCCCAGCCCCAGCATTTT

clone_size: .
d_call: TRBD2
j_call: TRBJ2-7
v_call: TRBV11-1
cdr3_length: 15
cdr3_aa: CASSSFAGVGNEQYF
cdr3_nt: TGTGCCAGCAGCTCTTTTGCGGGAGTTGGGAACGAGCAGTACTTC